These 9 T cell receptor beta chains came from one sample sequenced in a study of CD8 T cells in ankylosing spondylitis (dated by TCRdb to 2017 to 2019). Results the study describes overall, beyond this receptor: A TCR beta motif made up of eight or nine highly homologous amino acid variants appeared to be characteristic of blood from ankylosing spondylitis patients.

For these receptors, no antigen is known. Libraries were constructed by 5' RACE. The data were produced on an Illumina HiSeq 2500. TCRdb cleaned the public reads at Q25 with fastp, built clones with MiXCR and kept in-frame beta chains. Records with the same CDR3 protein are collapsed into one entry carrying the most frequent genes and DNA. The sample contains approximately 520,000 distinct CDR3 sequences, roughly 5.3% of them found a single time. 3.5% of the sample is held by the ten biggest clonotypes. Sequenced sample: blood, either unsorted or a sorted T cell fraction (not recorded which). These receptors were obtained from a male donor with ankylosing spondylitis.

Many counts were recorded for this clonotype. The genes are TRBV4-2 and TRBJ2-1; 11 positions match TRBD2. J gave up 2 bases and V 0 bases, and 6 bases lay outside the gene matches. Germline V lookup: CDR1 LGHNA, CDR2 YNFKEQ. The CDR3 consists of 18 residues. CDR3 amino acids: CASSQDETSGTTYNEQFF. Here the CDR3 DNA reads TGTGCCAGCAGCCAAGACGAGACTAGCGGGACCACCTACAATGAGCAGTTCTTC.

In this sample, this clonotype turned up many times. CDR3 loop: CASSSQPTGTGAYEQYF. The CDR3 coding sequence is TGCGCCAGCAGCTCACAACCAACCGGGACAGGGGCTTACGAGCAGTACTTC. The chain combines TRBV4-1 with TRBJ2-7; 10 bases are a match to TRBD1. Germline lookup yields CDR1 MGHRA and CDR2 YSYEKL. J gave up 4 bases and V 5 bases, and 14 bases lay outside the gene matches. This CDR3 comprises 17 residues.

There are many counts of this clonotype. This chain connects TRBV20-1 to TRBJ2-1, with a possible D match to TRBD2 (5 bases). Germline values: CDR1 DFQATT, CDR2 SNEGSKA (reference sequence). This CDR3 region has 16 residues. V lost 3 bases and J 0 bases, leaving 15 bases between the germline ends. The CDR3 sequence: CSARSTRGSSYNEQFF. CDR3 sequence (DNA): TGCAGTGCTAGGTCTACTCGAGGGAGCTCCTACAATGAGCAGTTCTTC.

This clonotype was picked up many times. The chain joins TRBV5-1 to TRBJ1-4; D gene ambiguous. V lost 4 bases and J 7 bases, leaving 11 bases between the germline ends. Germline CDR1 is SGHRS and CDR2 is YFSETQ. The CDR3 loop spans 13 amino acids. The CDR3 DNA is TGCGCCAGCAGCGTGGGGATAGGTGAAAAACTGTTTTTT. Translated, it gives CASSVGIGEKLFF.

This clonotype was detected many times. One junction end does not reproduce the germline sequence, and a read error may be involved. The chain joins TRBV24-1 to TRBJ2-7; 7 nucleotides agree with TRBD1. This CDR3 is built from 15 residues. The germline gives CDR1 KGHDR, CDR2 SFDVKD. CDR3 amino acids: CATSDPYSDRDEQYF. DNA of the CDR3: TGTGCCACCAGTGATCCATACTCCGACAGGGACGAACAGTACTTC.

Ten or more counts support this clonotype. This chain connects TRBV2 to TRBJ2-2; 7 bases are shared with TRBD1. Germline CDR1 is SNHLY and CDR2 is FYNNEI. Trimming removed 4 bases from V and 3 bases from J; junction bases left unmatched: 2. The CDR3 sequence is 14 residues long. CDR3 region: CASSGDRYTGELFF. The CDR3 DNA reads TGTGCCAGCAGTGGGGACAGATACACCGGGGAGCTGTTTTTT.

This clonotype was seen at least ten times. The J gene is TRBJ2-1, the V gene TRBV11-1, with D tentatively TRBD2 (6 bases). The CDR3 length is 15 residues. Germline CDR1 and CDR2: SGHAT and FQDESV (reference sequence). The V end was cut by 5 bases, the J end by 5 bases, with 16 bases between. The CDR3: CASSPLIGRNNEQFF. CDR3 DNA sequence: TGTGCCAGCAGCCCACTAATCGGGAGAAACAATGAGCAGTTCTTC.

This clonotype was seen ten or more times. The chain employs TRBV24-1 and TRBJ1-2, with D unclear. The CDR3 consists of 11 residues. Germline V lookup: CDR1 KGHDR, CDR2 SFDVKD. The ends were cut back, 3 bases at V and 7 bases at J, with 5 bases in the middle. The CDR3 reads CATSDPSGYTF. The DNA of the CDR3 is TGTGCCACCAGTGATCCGTCTGGCTACACCTTC.

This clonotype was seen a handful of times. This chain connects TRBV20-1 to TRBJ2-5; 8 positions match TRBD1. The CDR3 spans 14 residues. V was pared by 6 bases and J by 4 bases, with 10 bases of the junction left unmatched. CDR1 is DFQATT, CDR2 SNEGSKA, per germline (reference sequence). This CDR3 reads CSARRRTGSETQYF. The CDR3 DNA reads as TGCAGTGCAAGACGACGGACAGGGTCAGAGACCCAGTACTTC.